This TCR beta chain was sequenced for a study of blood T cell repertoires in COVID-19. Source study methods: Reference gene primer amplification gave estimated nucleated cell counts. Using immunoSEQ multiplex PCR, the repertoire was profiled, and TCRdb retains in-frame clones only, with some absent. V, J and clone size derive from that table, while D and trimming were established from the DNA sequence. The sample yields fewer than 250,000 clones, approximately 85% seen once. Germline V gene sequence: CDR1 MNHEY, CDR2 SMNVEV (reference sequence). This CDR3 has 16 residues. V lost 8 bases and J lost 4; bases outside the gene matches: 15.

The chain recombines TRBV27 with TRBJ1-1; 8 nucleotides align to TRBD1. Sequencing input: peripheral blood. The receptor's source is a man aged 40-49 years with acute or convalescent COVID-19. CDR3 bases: TGTGCCAGCCAGGACAGGGCCGGAGTTAGAGGCACTGAAGCTTTCTTT. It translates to CASQDRAGVRGTEAFF.